This T cell receptor (beta chain) was identified in a study of blood T cell repertoires in COVID-19 (dated by TCRdb to the early 2020s). Notes on the research overall: Collaborator samples came from the United States, Italy and Spain and covered acute and convalescent phases of COVID-19. The material from the prospective study consisted of cDNA or gDNA derived from T cells, B-cell-depleted T cells, or PBMCs. Subjects who had been exposed to COVID-19, were actively infected with it, or had recovered from it provided the deeply sampled blood TCRbeta repertoires that made up the dataset. The repertoires were released in a freely available public database intended as a resource for research on the immune response to SARS-CoV-2. The samples were drawn from two sources: the first 160 participants of the ongoing ImmuneRACE study, and 950 to 1,500 subjects contributed by 6 global collaborators. The sample metadata nearly always contained a de-identified subject ID, COVID-19 status, age in years and sex. HLA class I and class II types, where available, came from metadata supplied by the sample provider rather than from assay-based typing. What the work shows at the level of the full study, not this receptor alone: The amount of clinical and demographic metadata varied by source and participant and was provided uncurated.

As regards this clone: No cognate antigen has been identified for it. No quality values exist for individual bases; no much larger clone is one base distant.

TCRbeta CDR3 regions were amplified from genomic DNA using the immunoSEQ Assay, a bias-controlled multiplex PCR. The study's own analysis went as follows. Within the assay, amplification of reference gene primers was used to estimate how many nucleated cells each sample contained. To quantify the absolute abundance of each unique TCRbeta CDR3 rearrangement, sequence reads were collapsed and filtered. For each sample, productive Simpson clonality was calculated by taking the square root of Simpson's diversity index across productive rearrangements. Not all clones reach the TCRdb copy of this immuneACCESS table, which keeps in-frame sequences only. Checked studies attribute under half of the gap to unresolved V genes and leave the rest unexplained. V and J calls plus clone size are reproduced from that table; the DNA served to infer D and trimming. This sample comprises 200,000 to 300,000 clones, approximately 86% of them detected only once. The ten largest make up 1.5% to 2% of the sample.

From V the trimming removes 11 bases and from J it removes 7 bases, while the gene matches leave 11 bases of the junction unaccounted for. From cysteine to phenylalanine, the CDR3 is 15 amino acids long. Here the CDR3 DNA is all that survives: 45 bases in frame from base 1. CDR1 and CDR2 (SGHTA, FQGNSA) derive from the germline V gene. Another Seattle source contributed samples from volunteer blood donors who had recovered from COVID-19. Whole blood was collected in K2EDTA tubes by collaborating institutions according to the institutions' own protocols. For TCRbeta analysis, collaborators shipped samples as frozen whole blood, isolated PBMCs, or DNA extracted from either of those sample types.

Sequencing was performed on peripheral blood. Rearrangement joined TRBV7-2 to TRBJ2-1; TRBD2 lines up with 13 middle nucleotides. The sequence derives from an older woman who had recovered from COVID-19. In nucleotides, the sequence is TGTGCCTCCGGACTAGCGGGGGCCGTTGAGAATGAGCAGTTCTTC. Translation gives CASGLAGAVENEQFF.